This section outlines one T cell receptor beta chain sequence together with its context. Original analysis: How many nucleated cells were present was estimated from reference gene primer amplification. The protocol was immunoSEQ multiplex PCR, while the TCRdb copy is restricted to in-frame clones and leaves out a portion. V and J calls and clone size follow that table, whereas D and trimming were derived from the DNA. The sample lists about 100,000 clones; around 90% were seen once. Per germline, CDR1 LNHDA and CDR2 SQIVND (reference sequence). This CDR3 is 13 amino acids long. Between the trimmed V and J ends, which lost 2 bases and 4 bases, there was a span of 6 bases. The sample belongs to a study of blood T cell repertoires in COVID-19. Whole-study context: Acute and convalescent COVID-19 samples came from the United States, Italy and Spain. In each case, the material was cDNA or gDNA derived from T cells, B-cell-depleted T cells, or PBMCs.

The rearrangement joins TRBV19 to TRBJ1-3; D is uncertain. The receptor's source is a man younger than 35 with acute or convalescent COVID-19. The source material was peripheral blood. The DNA for the CDR3 is TGTGCCAGTAGTATATCTTTCGGAAACACCATATATTTT. Amino acid sequence: CASSISFGNTIYF.